Each of the 9 T cell receptor beta chains below was sequenced from the same sample in a study of CD8 T cells in Susac syndrome (dated by TCRdb to between 2017 and 2020). Library method: the immunoSEQ multiplex PCR assay. RNA was extracted with the RNeasy kit and about 0.5 to 1 ug was reverse transcribed using random hexamers. In-frame beta chains were kept once TCRdb had trimmed the public reads at Q25 with fastp and called clones with MiXCR. Under each unique CDR3 protein, matching rows form one entry showing the most common genes and DNA. This sample has just under 150,000 distinct CDR3 sequences in its table, and around 94% of those were observed once. The top ten clonotypes cover 0.075% to 0.09% of the sample. The specimen was CD4+ T cells from PBMCs. These TCRs come from a human donor in good health.

The chain carries TRBV11-3 and TRBJ1-2, with D hard to call. The CDR3 has 14 amino acids. CDR1 SGHNT and CDR2 YENEEA come from the germline V gene. Trimming removed 9 bases from V and 0 bases from J, with 14 bases in between. CDR3 region: CARVMGRANYGYTF. The CDR3, as DNA: TGTGCCAGAGTTATGGGCAGAGCTAACTATGGCTACACCTTC.

This clonotype was recorded only once. The chain couples TRBV27 to TRBJ2-7, with 8 bases identical to TRBD1. Looked up from germline, CDR1 is MNHEY and CDR2 is SMNVEV (reference sequence). With 2 bases clipped from V and 5 bases from J, the junction kept 8 bases outside the gene matches. There are 15 residues in the CDR3. DNA for the CDR3: TGTGCCAGCAGTTTACTCGTCCAGGGACAGGACGAGCAGTACTTC. It is translated as CASSLLVQGQDEQYF.

This chain uses TRBV5-1 with TRBJ2-5, with 7 bases identical to TRBD1. J lost 1 base, V lost 0 bases, and 6 bases had no gene match. Germline CDR1 SGHRS, CDR2 YFSETQ. CDR3 length: 16 residues. CDR3 sequence reads: CASSLGQGSGQETQYF. The DNA for the CDR3 is TGCGCCAGCAGCTTGGGACAGGGTTCGGGCCAAGAGACCCAGTACTTC.

The table lists this clonotype with a count of one. The junction departs from germline at one end; a sequencing error may be responsible. The V call is TRBV9, the J call TRBJ2-7; D is ambiguous. Germline loops: CDR1 SGDLS, CDR2 YYNGEE. CDR3 length: 17 amino acids. The CDR3 region is CVSSVAPGKTSSYEQYF. The CDR3 DNA reads as TGTGTCAGCAGCGTAGCTCCTGGAAAGACCAGCTCCTACGAGCAGTACTTC.

Here the CDR3 reads CASSLWAGGQETQYF. The CDR3 nucleotides are TGTGCCAGCAGCTTATGGGCGGGAGGCCAAGAGACCCAGTACTTC. The J gene is TRBJ2-5, the V gene TRBV7-9; 8 nucleotides agree with TRBD2. Germline lookup yields CDR1 SEHNR and CDR2 FQNEAQ (reference sequence). This CDR3 comprises 15 residues. With V trimmed by 2 bases and J by 1 base, 3 bases remained unmatched.

This rearrangement joins TRBV2 to TRBJ2-2; D is unresolved. Germline CDR1 and CDR2: SNHLY and FYNNEI. Trimming removed 2 bases at V and 6 bases at J, with 10 bases between. There are 14 residues in the CDR3. CDR3 DNA sequence: TGTGCCAGCAGTGAAAGGAGTCAGGCCGGGGAGCTGTTTTTT. Translation: CASSERSQAGELFF.

The DNA of the CDR3 is TGTGCCACCAGCAGAGCTGCAGATACGCAGTATTTT. As protein: CATSRAADTQYF. The chain employs TRBV15 and TRBJ2-3; D not resolved. CDR3 length: 12 residues. Trimming took 1 base from V and 4 from J, leaving 3 bases between them. Germline V gives CDR1 LNHNV, CDR2 YYDKDF (reference sequence).

V and J are TRBV12-3 or TRBV12-4 and TRBJ2-3; D might be TRBD1 (6 bases). The V end lost 3 bases, the J end lost 6 bases, and 16 bases lay between the germline ends. The CDR3 has 15 residues. The chain's CDR3 is CASSFGARGLDTQYF. The CDR3 DNA reads as TGTGCCAGCAGTTTTGGTGCCAGGGGTTTGGATACGCAGTATTTT.

This rearrangement joins TRBV5-1 to TRBJ2-7; 7 nucleotides align to TRBD1. The CDR3 covers 15 residues. The junction had 7 bases not matched to a gene; V was cut back by 4 bases and J by 0 bases. Germline V lookup: CDR1 SGHRS, CDR2 YFSETQ. As DNA, the CDR3 is TGCGCCAGCAGCGGGACCGGGACAGTCTCCTACGAGCAGTACTTC. Translating gives CASSGTGTVSYEQYF.